These 14 T cell receptor gamma chains were sequenced from one sample in a study of Vδ1+ human thymocytes. Study-wide results and limits: In the thymus, TRG and TRD repertoires looked highly polyclonal with Gaussian CDR3 lengths.

The template was reverse-transcribed extracted RNA. The CDR3 regions were amplified by multiplex PCR from V-gene primers to a constant-region primer. TCRdb reanalysed the multiplex PCR reads with CATT. The table includes tens of thousands of gamma-chain clones, 20% to 25% detected once. These TCRs are of unknown antigen specificity. Sequences were obtained from Vdelta1+ gamma-delta thymocytes from the thymus. Subset in this sample: FACS-sorted CD3+ TCRalphabeta- TCRVdelta1+ TCRVdelta2- thymocytes. Receptors originate from a girl under three years old who had congenital heart surgery.

The chain recombines TRGV9 with TRGJ1 or TRGJ2. V lost 2 bases to trimming and J lost 0 bases; unmatched junction nucleotides: 10. The V gene's germline CDR1 is GITISATS and CDR2 ISYDGTV (reference sequence). The CDR3 length is 16 residues. CDR3 nucleotide sequence: TGTGCCTTGTGGGAGGCTAGAATTGAGAATTATTATAAGAAACTCTTT. It codes for CALWEARIENYYKKLF.

In its sample, this clone is medium-sized. In the same sample, other DNA sequences code for this CDR3. The chain recombines TRGV2 with TRGJ1 or TRGJ2. The V gene's germline CDR1 is EGSNGY and CDR2 YDSYNSKV. J was trimmed by 10 bases and V by 0 bases; bases with no gene match: 3. The CDR3 totals 11 residues. CDR3 in DNA: TGTGCCACCTGGGACGGGCAGAAGAAACTCTTT. This encodes CATWDGQKKLF.

In its sample, this clone was seen a few times. This sequence joins TRGV8 and TRGJP2. The CDR3 runs 13 residues. The germline gives CDR1 VENAVY, CDR2 YDSYNSRV. Losses at the gene ends were 0 bases for V and 12 bases for J; bases not matched to a gene: 7. The CDR3 nucleotides read TGTGCCACCTGGGATAGGGAGGTGAGGATCAAGACGTTT. Translating it yields CATWDREVRIKTF.

Worth noting for this clone: This same CDR3 is encoded by further DNA sequences in the sample. The chain links TRGV2 to TRGJ1 or TRGJ2. The CDR3 consists of 14 residues. The V and J ends lost 0 bases and 6 bases, in that order; junction bases with no gene match: 8. Germline loops: CDR1 EGSNGY, CDR2 YDSYNSKV. The DNA of the CDR3 is TGTGCCACCTGGGACGGGCCCTTTGGTTATAAGAAACTCTTT. Its translation is CATWDGPFGYKKLF.

This clone was picked up a small number of times. With a much larger clone just one base away, this may be a read error. The sample contains more than one DNA sequence encoding this CDR3. This chain links TRGV8 with TRGJP2. V trimming: 4 bases; J trimming: 0 bases; junction bases outside the gene matches: 2. Germline-derived CDR1 and CDR2 are VENAVY and YDSYNSRV. This CDR3 is built from 14 residues. Here the CDR3 reads CATWENSSDWIKTF. The CDR3 nucleotides read TGTGCCACCTGGGAAAATAGTAGTGATTGGATCAAGACGTTT.

V gene TRGV9 combines with J gene TRGJP1. Germline CDR1 GITISATS, CDR2 ISYDGTV (reference sequence). V lost 0 bases to trimming and J lost 8 bases; unmatched junction nucleotides: 3. The CDR3 sequence is 13 residues long. The CDR3 nucleotides are TGTGCCTTGTGGGAGGTGAGCGGTTGGTTCAAGATATTT. This translates into CALWEVSGWFKIF.

This clone was recorded a few times. The chain joins TRGV8 to TRGJ1 or TRGJ2. The CDR3 sequence is 15 residues long. Unmatched junction bases numbered 10, after V lost 1 base and J lost 4 bases. Germline V gene lookup returns CDR1 VENAVY and CDR2 YDSYNSRV. In nucleotides, the CDR3 is TGTGCCACCTGGGATAGTTGTCCCGTATATTATAAGAAACTCTTT. It encodes CATWDSCPVYYKKLF.

A remark on this clone: This specimen includes other DNA sequences encoding the same CDR3. The V call is TRGV4, the J call TRGJ1 or TRGJ2. The germline V gene has CDR1 EGSTGY and CDR2 YDSYTSSV. CDR3 length: 13 amino acids. The junction had 3 bases not matched to a gene; V was cut back by 1 base and J by 3 bases. The CDR3 sequence: CATWDGVYYKKLF. In DNA form, the CDR3 reads TGTGCCACCTGGGATGGTGTTTATTATAAGAAACTCTTT.

The genes are TRGV3 and TRGJ1 or TRGJ2. The germline gives CDR1 VTNTFY, CDR2 YDVSTARD (reference sequence). Unmatched junction bases numbered 8, after V lost 3 bases and J lost 3 bases. The length of the CDR3 is 14 residues. In DNA, the CDR3 is TGTGCCACCTGGGACTCTTCCATTTATTATAAGAAACTCTTT. Residues: CATWDSSIYYKKLF.

This clone was seen a handful of times. One base away lies a much larger clone, so this may be a sequencing read error. The gene calls are TRGV8 and TRGJ1 or TRGJ2. CDR3 size: 13 residues. Per the germline V gene, CDR1 is VENAVY and CDR2 is YDSYNSRV. V gave up 3 bases and J gave up 3 bases; unmatched junction bases: 5. The CDR3 coding sequence is TGTGCCACCTGGGATGAGCCTTATTATAAGAAACTCTTT. It is translated as CATWDEPYYKKLF.

The chain links TRGV4 to TRGJP1. This CDR3 spans 16 amino acids. V shed 6 bases, J shed 1 base, and the junction held 11 bases outside the gene matches. Looked up from germline, CDR1 is EGSTGY and CDR2 is YDSYTSSV. The CDR3 loop is CATWPRAVTTGWFKIF. Here the CDR3 DNA reads TGTGCCACCTGGCCTCGTGCCGTTACCACTGGTTGGTTCAAGATATTT.

The chain combines TRGV2 with TRGJP2. The CDR3 extends over 14 amino acids. The V and J ends lost 5 bases and 10 bases, in that order; junction bases with no gene match: 13. Germline V lookup: CDR1 EGSNGY, CDR2 YDSYNSKV. Here the CDR3 DNA reads TGTGCCACCTGGGTTCATCACCCTAGTTGGATCAAGACGTTT. This gives the protein CATWVHHPSWIKTF.

As regards this clone: The same CDR3 can be traced to other DNA sequences in this sample. V and J are TRGV2 and TRGJ1 or TRGJ2. The CDR3 runs to 11 residues. CDR1 and CDR2 (germline): EGSNGY, YDSYNSKV. V gave up 1 base and J gave up 11 bases; unmatched junction bases: 5. The CDR3 sequence is CATWDGGEKLF. CDR3 bases: TGTGCCACCTGGGACGGCGGGGAGAAACTCTTT.

This clone was detected only a few times. Other DNA sequences from this sample encode an identical CDR3 as well. This chain uses TRGV4 with TRGJ1 or TRGJ2. There are 15 residues in the CDR3. Germline V gene data show CDR1 as EGSTGY and CDR2 as YDSYTSSV. Trimming took 1 base from V and 3 from J; bases not matched to a gene: 9. CDR3 bases: TGTGCCACCTGGGATGGCCCCACAATTTATTATAAGAAACTCTTT. Translating it yields CATWDGPTIYYKKLF.